The 27 T cell receptor beta chains below all came from one sample that was sequenced in a study of OX40 agonist ivuxolimab in advanced cancers. Measured with immunoSEQ multiplex PCR; TCRdb has only the in-frame clones, and not every one. The sample records 50,000 to 70,000 clones, about 88% being singletons. The sequencing used CD4+ or CD8+ T cells sorted from blood, collected in a trial of the OX40 agonist ivuxolimab. The receptor source for this set is an adult with an advanced solid tumor such as melanoma, head and neck, liver or kidney cancer.

The rearrangement links TRBV29-1 to TRBJ1-3, with D possibly being TRBD1 (6 bases). The CDR3 has 15 amino acids. Deletions cut 6 bases from V and 4 bases from J, with 19 bases between. Germline CDR1 SQVTM, CDR2 ANQGSEA. The CDR3 DNA sequence: TGCAGCGTAGTACCTCAGGGGCTACGCGGAAACACCATATATTTT. Its protein product is CSVVPQGLRGNTIYF.

The chain recombines TRBV30 with TRBJ1-2; D unclear. CDR3 length: 14 residues. V shed 1 base and J shed 5 bases, with 14 bases lying between them. The V gene's germline CDR1 is GTSNPN and CDR2 SVGIG (reference sequence). As DNA, the CDR3 is TGTGCCTGGAGTGGGGCGGGAGGGCGATATGGCTACACCTTC. It codes for CAWSGAGGRYGYTF.

This chain joins TRBV19 and TRBJ1-2; D gene ambiguous. The CDR3 consists of 13 residues. V lost 5 bases, J lost 0 bases, and 7 bases lay in between. Germline CDR1 and CDR2: LNHDA and SQIVND (reference sequence). CDR3 amino acids: CASSSYANYGYTF. As DNA, the CDR3 is TGTGCCAGTAGTTCCTATGCTAACTATGGCTACACCTTC.

The CDR3 sequence is CASSPISGIPSEQYF. In DNA, the CDR3 is TGTGCCAGCAGCCCAATTTCAGGAATTCCTAGCGAGCAGTACTTC. The genes are TRBV5-4 and TRBJ2-7; no definite D call. V dropped 4 bases and J dropped 6 bases, with 20 bases sitting between them. Germline CDR1 is SGHNT and CDR2 is YYREEE (reference sequence). The CDR3 spans 15 residues. The full variable domain, in which reference TRBV5-4 and TRBJ2-7 provide the parts outside the CDR3, is ETGVTQSPTHLIKTRGQQVTLRCSSQSGHNTVSWYQQALGQGPQFIFQYYREEENGRGNFPPRFSGLQFPNYSSELNVNALELDDSALYLCASSPISGIPSEQYFGPGTRLTVT.

This clone is a singleton in its sample. The genes are TRBV6-1 and TRBJ2-2; 8 bases line up with TRBD2. Looked up from germline, CDR1 is MNHNS and CDR2 is SASEGT. The CDR3 spans 18 residues. Germline trimming cut 6 bases from V and 0 bases from J; bases unmatched to any gene: 12. CDR3 loop: CASREPGLGVSNTGELFF. The DNA of the CDR3 is TGTGCCAGCAGGGAACCGGGACTAGGGGTATCGAACACCGGGGAGCTGTTTTTT.

V usage is TRBV6-1 and J usage is TRBJ1-1; no clear D gene. The CDR3 has 15 amino acids. Trimming removed 6 bases from V and 1 base from J, with 15 bases in between. Looked up from germline, CDR1 is MNHNS and CDR2 is SASEGT. The CDR3 is CASRDPEAGNTEAFF. CDR3 bases: TGTGCCAGCAGGGACCCTGAGGCGGGGAACACTGAAGCTTTCTTT.

V is TRBV9 and J is TRBJ2-3; 8 positions match TRBD2. Germline loops: CDR1 SGDLS, CDR2 YYNGEE. V gave up 3 bases and J gave up 9 bases; unmatched junction bases: 12. This CDR3 region has 15 residues. CDR3 residues: CASSATGDSGETQYF. In DNA, the CDR3 is TGTGCCAGCAGCGCCACCGGGGATAGCGGGGAAACGCAGTATTTT.

The chain links TRBV7-3 to TRBJ2-5; 8 nucleotides line up with TRBD1. Germline values: CDR1 SGHTA, CDR2 FQGTGA. Trimming cost V 3 bases and J 5 bases; bases outside gene matches: 2. The CDR3 totals 13 residues. This CDR3 reads CASSFRQGETQYF. In nucleotides, the CDR3 is TGTGCCAGCAGCTTCCGACAGGGGGAGACCCAGTACTTC.

The V and J genes are TRBV23-1 and TRBJ1-3; 8 bases align to TRBD1. TRBV23-1 carries the ORF label, with uncertain function. Unmatched junction bases numbered 6, after V lost 2 bases and J lost 3 bases. CDR3 size: 16 residues. This chain's CDR3 is CASSQPSDRDGNTIYF. The CDR3 DNA reads TGCGCCAGCAGTCAACCCTCGGACAGGGATGGAAACACCATATATTTT.

V usage is TRBV29-1 and J usage is TRBJ2-5; D is perhaps TRBD1 (5 bases). The J call is uncertain, as TRBJ2-7 better fits the DNA end. Germline CDR1 SQVTM, CDR2 ANQGSEA. The CDR3 loop spans 12 amino acids. CDR3 nucleotides: TGCAGCGTTGAACAGGGAATCCACGAGCAGTACTTC. Amino acids: CSVEQGIHEQYF.

This chain links TRBV6-5 with TRBJ1-6, with 10 bases identical to TRBD1. J lost 7 bases, V lost 4 bases, and 4 bases had no gene match. The CDR3 runs 15 residues. Looked up from germline, CDR1 is MNHEY and CDR2 is SVGAGI. CDR3 in amino acids: CASSFGQGVNSPLHF. The CDR3 DNA follows: TGTGCCAGCAGTTTCGGACAGGGGGTCAATTCACCCCTCCACTTT.

The chain carries TRBV12-1 and TRBJ1-1; the D call TRBD1 from the table was never checked on the DNA. TRBV12-1 corresponds to a pseudogene. The CDR3 runs 15 residues. CDR3 nucleotide sequence: TGTGCCAGCGAATACAACAGGGGTCTCGTCACTGAAGCTTTCTTT. Amino acid sequence: CASEYNRGLVTEAFF.

The CDR3 sequence is CASNPGEGAQDTQYF. The CDR3 coding sequence is TGTGCCAGCAATCCAGGGGAAGGTGCACAAGATACGCAGTATTTT. This chain links TRBV6-5 with TRBJ2-3; maybe TRBD1 (6 bases). CDR3 length: 15 amino acids. Trimming removed 7 bases at V and 5 bases at J, with 19 bases between. The germline gives CDR1 MNHEY, CDR2 SVGAGI.

This clone was counted a few times. The J gene is TRBJ2-1, the V gene TRBV28; 8 bases line up with TRBD2. The CDR3 totals 17 residues. V lost 4 bases to trimming and J lost 2 bases; unmatched junction nucleotides: 10. In germline, CDR1 is MDHEN, CDR2 SYDVKM. The CDR3 region is CASSSILLAATYNEQFF. For the CDR3, the DNA is TGTGCCAGCAGTTCAATCCTACTAGCGGCAACCTACAATGAGCAGTTCTTC.

The CDR3 DNA reads as TGCGCCAGCAGCGGGGGGACAGGGGTCAAATCGGTGGCTTTCTTT. Protein sequence: CASSGGTGVKSVAFF. This chain uses TRBV5-1 with TRBJ1-1, with TRBD1 identical over 10 bases. Trimming at V came to 4 bases and at J to 11 bases, leaving 14 bases not matched to a gene. The germline gives CDR1 SGHRS, CDR2 YFSETQ. CDR3 length equals 15 residues.

This clone has a single count. Sequence at one end of the junction differs from germline and may be a read error. The chain carries TRBV7-7 and TRBJ2-3, with 8 nucleotides matching TRBD1. The CDR3 length is 13 residues. CDR1 and CDR2 from the germline V gene are SSHAT and FNYEAQ (reference sequence). CDR3 coding DNA: TGTGCTAGCAGCTTACAGGGGGCAGATACGCAGTATTTT. Translated, it gives CASSLQGADTQYF.

The V call is TRBV10-3, the J call TRBJ1-2; a weak D match, TRBD1 (5 bases). From germline, CDR1 is ENHRY and CDR2 SYGVKD. Trimming cost V 2 bases and J 8 bases, with 12 bases left between them. The CDR3 is 13 residues long. The CDR3 region is CAISEEGLGGYTF. The CDR3 DNA reads as TGTGCCATCAGTGAGGAGGGGTTAGGGGGCTACACCTTC.

The chain joins TRBV7-9 to TRBJ2-4; D remains unclear. The V end lost 1 base, the J end lost 6 bases, and 7 bases lay between the germline ends. CDR3 length: 13 amino acids. CDR1 is SEHNR and CDR2 is FQNEAQ in the germline V gene (reference sequence). The CDR3 sequence: CASSLDSRNIQYF. CDR3 nucleotide sequence: TGTGCCAGCAGCTTAGATAGCAGAAACATTCAGTACTTC.

On this clone: Other nucleotide sequences in the sample specify the same CDR3. The J gene is TRBJ2-2, the V gene TRBV28, with D unclear. V was cut by 2 bases and J by 1 base, with 5 bases left in between. There are 14 residues in the CDR3. Looked up from germline, CDR1 is MDHEN and CDR2 is SYDVKM. CDR3 residues: CASSLGRNTGELFF. CDR3 nucleotide sequence: TGTGCCAGCAGTTTAGGACGGAACACCGGGGAGCTGTTTTTT.

V gene TRBV29-1 combines with J gene TRBJ1-2; 8 bases fit TRBD1. This CDR3 is built from 13 residues. CDR1 SQVTM and CDR2 ANQGSEA come from the germline V gene. J lost 5 bases, V lost 7 bases, and 9 bases had no gene match. CDR3 protein: CSAGGQDFYGYTF. For the CDR3, the DNA is TGCAGCGCTGGGGGACAGGACTTTTATGGCTACACCTTC.

This clone appeared a single time. The chain is built from TRBV5-1 and TRBJ2-1; 9 bases align to TRBD1. Losses at the gene ends were 4 bases for V and 6 bases for J; bases not matched to a gene: 8. The CDR3 has 15 amino acids. The germline V gene has CDR1 SGHRS and CDR2 YFSETQ. In DNA, the CDR3 is TGCGCCAGCAGCCTGGCCATGACAGGGGGCAATGAGCAGTTCTTC. This encodes CASSLAMTGGNEQFF.

The chain uses TRBV9 and TRBJ2-5; TRBD1 might be the D (6 bases). Trimming removed 3 bases at V and 3 bases at J, with 15 bases between. There are 15 residues in the CDR3. Germline CDR1 and CDR2: SGDLS and YYNGEE. The CDR3 spells CASSGMTQGKETQYF. CDR3 bases: TGTGCCAGCAGCGGAATGACACAGGGTAAAGAGACCCAGTACTTC.

This chain links TRBV7-2 with TRBJ2-7; D remains unclear. Looked up from germline, CDR1 is SGHTA and CDR2 is FQGNSA. The CDR3 extends over 11 amino acids. The ends were cut back, 4 bases at V and 3 bases at J, with 4 bases in the middle. The DNA of the CDR3 is TGTGCCAGCAGCTCTTTCTACGAGCAGTACTTC. It is translated as CASSSFYEQYF.

This clone is a singleton in its sample. V gene TRBV6-1 combines with J gene TRBJ2-7; 8 bases are shared with TRBD1. The CDR3 is 16 amino acids. Trimming took 6 bases from V and 0 from J; bases not matched to a gene: 10. Germline CDR1 and CDR2: MNHNS and SASEGT. The CDR3 DNA sequence: TGTGCCAGCAGGGAAACAGGGGGTTCCCTCTCCTACGAGCAGTACTTC. Protein sequence: CASRETGGSLSYEQYF.

The chain carries TRBV7-3 and TRBJ1-1; D is undetermined. V lost 6 bases and J lost 1, with 9 bases in between. The CDR3 has 13 residues. Germline V lookup: CDR1 SGHTA, CDR2 FQGTGA. CDR3 in DNA: TGTGCCAGCAGTTCAGGCGGGAACACTGAAGCTTTCTTT. It codes for CASSSGGNTEAFF.

The chain combines TRBV4-1 with TRBJ2-1, with 12 bases aligning to TRBD2. V lost 4 bases, J lost 3 bases, and 7 bases stayed unmatched. The CDR3 has 17 amino acids. Germline assignment: CDR1 MGHRA and CDR2 YSYEKL. The CDR3 DNA sequence: TGCGCCAGCAGCCGTGGAGGACTAGCGGGATTCTACAATGAGCAGTTCTTC. Translation gives CASSRGGLAGFYNEQFF.

J is TRBJ1-4 and V is TRBV5-1, with 8 bases aligning to TRBD1. CDR1 and CDR2 from the germline V gene are SGHRS and YFSETQ. This CDR3 region has 17 residues. Trimming cost V 0 bases and J 7 bases; bases outside gene matches: 11. The CDR3 loop reads CASSLALVGTGGEKLFF. The CDR3 DNA is TGCGCCAGCAGCTTGGCCCTCGTGGGGACAGGAGGTGAAAAACTGTTTTTT.